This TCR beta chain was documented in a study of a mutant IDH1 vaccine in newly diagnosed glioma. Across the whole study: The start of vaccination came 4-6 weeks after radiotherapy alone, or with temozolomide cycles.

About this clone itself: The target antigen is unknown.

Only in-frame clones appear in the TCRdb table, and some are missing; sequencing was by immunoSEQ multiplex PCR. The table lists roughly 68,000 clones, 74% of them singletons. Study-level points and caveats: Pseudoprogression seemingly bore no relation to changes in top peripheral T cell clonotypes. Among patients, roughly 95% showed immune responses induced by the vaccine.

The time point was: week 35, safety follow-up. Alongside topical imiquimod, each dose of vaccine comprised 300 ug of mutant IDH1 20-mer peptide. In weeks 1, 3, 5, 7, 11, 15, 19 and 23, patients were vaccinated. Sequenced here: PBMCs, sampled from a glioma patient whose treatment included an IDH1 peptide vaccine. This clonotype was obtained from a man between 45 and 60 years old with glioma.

DNA for the CDR3: TGTGCCTGGAGTGTACGTCGGGGTACTGAGCAGTTCTTC. Translation: CAWSVRRGTEQFF. The chain has TRBV30 and TRBJ2-1; a possible D gene is TRBD2 (5 bases). CDR3 length: 13 residues. Germline V gene data show CDR1 as GTSNPN and CDR2 as SVGIG (reference sequence). V was cut by 0 bases and J by 9 bases, with 12 bases left in between.